A single sample gave rise to the 22 T cell receptor beta chains below, sequenced in a study of early T cells in non-severe SARS-CoV-2 infection listed by TCRdb under 2021. Library prep was done by 5' RACE. Sequenced on a NextSeq 500. TCRdb trimmed the raw reads at Q25, called clones with MiXCR and kept productive beta chains. Rows are combined by CDR3 protein, so each entry shows the most common genes and DNA. The sample yields 69,000 or so distinct CDR3 sequences; roughly 13% were counted once. The ten largest clones represent approximately 5.5% of the sample. The material sequenced was whole blood. These receptors were obtained from an adult who was a healthcare worker with PCR-confirmed SARS-CoV-2 infection or an uninfected control (not recorded which).

This clonotype came up many times. The V and J genes are TRBV27 and TRBJ2-3, with 8 bases fitting TRBD2. The length of the CDR3 is 16 residues. Germline V gene data show CDR1 as MNHEY and CDR2 as SMNVEV (reference sequence). V shed 5 bases and J 1 base; nucleotides not matched to a gene: 8. CDR3 amino acids: CASSPYSGVGTDTQYF. DNA for the CDR3: TGTGCCAGCAGTCCCTATAGCGGGGTGGGCACAGATACGCAGTATTTT.

The rearrangement uses TRBV5-6 and TRBJ1-1; D is uncertain. Germline CDR1 SGHDT, CDR2 YYEEEE. The CDR3 extends over 14 amino acids. V dropped 3 bases and J dropped 0 bases, with 9 bases sitting between them. The CDR3 loop is CASSSGRMNTEAFF. The CDR3 bases are TGTGCCAGCAGCTCCGGACGGATGAACACTGAAGCTTTCTTT. Full variable domain (remainder filled in from reference TRBV5-6 and TRBJ1-1): DAGVTQSPTHLIKTRGQQVTLRCSPKSGHDTVSWYQQALGQGPQFIFQYYEEEERQRGNFPDRFSGHQFPNYSSELNVNALLLGDSALYLCASSSGRMNTEAFFGQGTRLTVV.

This clonotype was detected many times. The chain is built from TRBV27 and TRBJ2-7; a weak D match, TRBD1 (5 bases). The germline V and J ends were trimmed by 3 bases and 6 bases, with 9 bases remaining between them. The CDR3 covers 12 residues. Germline CDR1 is MNHEY and CDR2 is SMNVEV (reference sequence). The CDR3 nucleotides are TGTGCCAGCAGTTTTAATAGGGGCGAGCAGTACTTC. Amino acid sequence: CASSFNRGEQYF.

This clonotype appeared once. The CDR3 loop is CSGRGGASNEQFF. In nucleotides, the CDR3 is TGCAGCGGGCGAGGGGGCGCCTCGAATGAGCAGTTCTTC. The chain uses TRBV29-1 and TRBJ2-1; TRBD1 matches 7 bases. The CDR3 is 13 amino acids. Germline V lookup: CDR1 SQVTM, CDR2 ANQGSEA. V lost 7 bases to trimming and J lost 7 bases; unmatched junction nucleotides: 10.

The chain uses TRBV6-2 or TRBV6-3 and TRBJ2-2; D might be TRBD2 (6 bases). The V gene lost 8 bases and the J gene lost 1 base, with 11 bases spanning the gap. The CDR3 has 14 amino acids. Germline V gene sequence: CDR1 MNHEY, CDR2 SVGEGT. CDR3 sequence: CASARGLNTGELFF. CDR3 in DNA: TGTGCCAGCGCTCGGGGGTTGAACACCGGGGAGCTGTTTTTT.

The sample holds a few counts of this clonotype. The chain employs TRBV11-3 and TRBJ2-5; the match to TRBD2 covers 11 bases. CDR1 SGHNT and CDR2 YENEEA come from the germline V gene. V lost 5 bases and J lost 5; bases outside the gene matches: 4. The CDR3 totals 14 residues. For the CDR3, the DNA is TGTGCCAGCAGCGTTAGCGGGAGGGGCGAGACCCAGTACTTC. As protein: CASSVSGRGETQYF.

This chain uses TRBV14 with TRBJ2-3; 9 nucleotides agree with TRBD1. The CDR3 consists of 15 residues. The V and J ends lost 5 bases and 1 base, in that order; junction bases with no gene match: 4. Germline V CDR1 and CDR2: SGHDN, FVKESK. The CDR3 DNA follows: TGTGCCAGCAGCTCGGACAGGGGCGGCACAGATACGCAGTATTTT. This encodes CASSSDRGGTDTQYF.

This chain joins TRBV6-5 and TRBJ2-2; D is undetermined. CDR3 length: 15 amino acids. Trimming pared 2 bases from V and 4 bases from J, leaving 11 bases between. Germline CDR1 is MNHEY and CDR2 is SVGAGI. CDR3 region: CASSYVPYGTGELFF. The CDR3 region has the DNA TGTGCCAGCAGTTACGTTCCGTACGGCACCGGGGAGCTGTTTTTT.

This clonotype was seen ten or more times. This rearrangement joins TRBV27 to TRBJ1-5, with D perhaps matching TRBD1 (6 bases). The CDR3 consists of 15 residues. In germline, CDR1 is MNHEY, CDR2 SMNVEV (reference sequence). V was clipped by 3 bases and J by 0 bases, with 9 bases between them. CDR3 residues: CASSFDRYSNQPQHF. The CDR3 bases are TGTGCCAGCAGTTTCGACAGGTATAGCAATCAGCCCCAGCATTTT.

This clonotype was seen a handful of times. The V call is TRBV10-3, the J call TRBJ2-7; D not certain. Trimming stripped 4 bases from V and 0 bases from J, with 4 bases between. This CDR3 is 12 amino acids long. CDR1 is ENHRY and CDR2 is SYGVKD in the germline V gene. CDR3 nucleotides: TGTGCCATCAGTGTGAGCTCCTACGAGCAGTACTTC. Residues: CAISVSSYEQYF.

The chain recombines TRBV12-3 or TRBV12-4 with TRBJ2-2; TRBD2 might be the D (5 bases). V lost 5 bases to trimming and J lost 6 bases, with 10 bases between them. This CDR3 region has 13 residues. The CDR3 DNA reads TGTGCCAGCAGTCCGGACTTCGCCGGGGAGCTGTTTTTT. This sequence encodes CASSPDFAGELFF.

This chain connects TRBV18 to TRBJ1-6; a weak D match, TRBD1 (5 bases). V lost 3 bases and J 5 bases, leaving 8 bases between the germline ends. From germline, CDR1 is KGHSH and CDR2 LQKENI. This CDR3 has 14 residues. CDR3 in amino acids: CASSPAGNNSPLHF. The CDR3 nucleotides read TGTGCCAGCTCACCTGCAGGGAATAATTCACCCCTCCACTTT.

The V and J genes are TRBV7-2 and TRBJ1-1; 7 positions agree with TRBD1. CDR1 is SGHTA and CDR2 is FQGNSA in the germline V gene. The CDR3 consists of 15 residues. The junction had 9 bases not matched to a gene; V was cut back by 5 bases and J by 3 bases. As DNA, the CDR3 is TGTACCAGCAGCCCGTACAGGGGATGGGACACTGAAGCTTTCTTT. Translating it yields CTSSPYRGWDTEAFF.

This clonotype was seen a handful of times. The rearrangement uses TRBV6-5 and TRBJ1-2; TRBD1 agrees at 9 bases. The CDR3 covers 16 residues. The junction had 8 bases not matched to a gene; V was cut back by 6 bases and J by 0 bases. Germline CDR1 is MNHEY and CDR2 is SVGAGI. The CDR3: CASSPHGQGTNYGYTF. The CDR3 nucleotides are TGTGCCAGCAGCCCACACGGACAGGGGACTAACTATGGCTACACCTTC.

Ten or more counts support this clonotype. The chain employs TRBV7-9 and TRBJ2-7; D is possibly TRBD1 (5 bases). CDR3 length equals 12 residues. CDR1 and CDR2 from the germline V gene are SEHNR and FQNEAQ (reference sequence). Trimming pared 11 bases from V and 2 bases from J, leaving 13 bases between. DNA of the CDR3: TGTGCCTGGGCAGACAGCGCCTACGAGCAGTACTTC. Amino acids: CAWADSAYEQYF.

This clonotype has more than one count but fewer than ten. The V and J genes are TRBV7-8 and TRBJ2-7, with D possibly being TRBD1 (5 bases). The CDR3 sequence is 14 residues long. Germline assignment: CDR1 SGHVS and CDR2 FQNEAQ. The V end lost 5 bases, the J end lost 0 bases, and 11 bases lay between the germline ends. CDR3: CASSDSRGSYEQYF. CDR3 DNA: TGTGCCAGCAGCGATTCAAGGGGCTCCTACGAGCAGTACTTC.

This clonotype has a count of ten or more. The chain links TRBV4-1 to TRBJ2-6; D unresolved. Germline-derived CDR1 and CDR2 are MGHRA and YSYEKL. This CDR3 has 16 residues. Trimming left V 3 bases short and J 0 bases short, with 9 bases between. As DNA, the CDR3 is TGCGCCAGCAGCCATCCCCTACGCTCTGGGGCCAACGTCCTGACTTTC. Its protein product is CASSHPLRSGANVLTF.

This clonotype has a count of ten or more. V gene TRBV11-2 combines with J gene TRBJ1-1; 7 positions agree with TRBD1. Germline V gives CDR1 SGHAT, CDR2 FQNNGV. The CDR3 runs 16 residues. V lost 5 bases, J lost 5 bases, and 14 bases stayed unmatched. The CDR3 region is CASSITRDSWRTEAFF. The CDR3 DNA follows: TGTGCCAGCAGCATCACAAGGGACAGTTGGAGGACTGAAGCTTTCTTT.

The genes are TRBV10-3 and TRBJ2-3; possibly TRBD2 for D (6 bases). V lost 6 bases, J lost 0 bases, and 10 bases lay in between. Germline V CDR1 and CDR2: ENHRY, SYGVKD. This CDR3 has 14 amino acids. The CDR3 is CAISWDSSTDTQYF. CDR3 DNA: TGTGCCATCAGCTGGGACTCCAGCACAGATACGCAGTATTTT.

Many counts were recorded for this clonotype. The genes are TRBV10-3 and TRBJ2-1; the D gene is possibly TRBD2 (6 bases). CDR3 size: 17 residues. The ends were cut back, 1 base at V and 5 bases at J, with 18 bases in the middle. Germline lookup yields CDR1 ENHRY and CDR2 SYGVKD. For the CDR3, the DNA is TGTGCCATCAGTGAGTGGTCCGGGGAGGTTCAAAACAATGAGCAGTTCTTC. This gives the protein CAISEWSGEVQNNEQFF.

This clonotype was seen at least ten times. The rearrangement links TRBV28 to TRBJ1-5; TRBD1 matches 8 bases. V was pared by 6 bases and J by 0 bases, with 10 bases of the junction left unmatched. CDR1 is MDHEN, CDR2 SYDVKM, per germline. This CDR3 is 17 amino acids long. CDR3 in amino acids: CASRQGGKVYSNQPQHF. The CDR3 nucleotides read TGTGCCAGCAGACAGGGGGGGAAAGTCTATAGCAATCAGCCCCAGCATTTT.

With respect to this clonotype: A much larger clone differs from this one at a single base, so this may be a read error. This chain joins TRBV3-1 and TRBJ2-5; D is unclear. Germline values: CDR1 LGHDT, CDR2 YNNKEL (reference sequence). The CDR3 is 13 amino acids. The V end lost 7 bases, the J end lost 5 bases, and 14 bases lay between the germline ends. The CDR3 loop reads CASTSPVRETQYF. The CDR3 DNA follows: TGTGCCAGCACGAGTCCCGTGAGGGAGACCCAGTACTTC.